A single sample gave rise to the 20 T cell receptor beta chains below, sequenced in a study of blood T cell repertoires in COVID-19. Assay used: immunoSEQ multiplex PCR; TCRdb lists only in-frame clones, some missing. The data show tens of thousands of clones, over 70% seen once. Sequences were obtained from peripheral blood. The source of these receptors is a human donor in a cohort sampled during active COVID-19.

The chain uses TRBV15 and TRBJ1-1; TRBD1 matches 7 bases. This CDR3 comprises 18 residues. Germline V gene data show CDR1 as LNHNV and CDR2 as YYDKDF (reference sequence). Trimming removed 2 bases from V and 1 base from J; junction bases left unmatched: 13. In nucleotides, the CDR3 is TGTGCCACCAGCAGACATACAGGGGCCCACCTACCGAACACTGAAGCTTTCTTT. It is translated as CATSRHTGAHLPNTEAFF.

This clone was picked up one time. The chain recombines TRBV5-5 with TRBJ2-1; 8 positions match TRBD1. V shed 2 bases and J 4 bases; nucleotides not matched to a gene: 5. There are 15 residues in the CDR3. Looked up from germline, CDR1 is SGHKS and CDR2 is YYEKEE (reference sequence). The CDR3 DNA is TGTGCCAGCAGCTTAGGGACAGGCTCATACAATGAGCAGTTCTTC. Translating gives CASSLGTGSYNEQFF.

CDR3 DNA: TGTGCCAGCAGCCCAGCCAGGGGGATGAGTACTGAAGCTTTCTTT. This gives the protein CASSPARGMSTEAFF. J is TRBJ1-1 and V is TRBV5-6; 7 positions match TRBD1. With V trimmed by 4 bases and J by 5 bases, 11 bases remained unmatched. The germline gives CDR1 SGHDT, CDR2 YYEEEE. The CDR3 length is 15 residues.

This clone came up once. The genes are TRBV4-3 and TRBJ1-4, with 9 bases aligning to TRBD1. V gave up 2 bases and J gave up 5 bases; unmatched junction bases: 6. CDR1 LGHNA and CDR2 YSLEER come from the germline V gene. This CDR3 region has 16 residues. In nucleotides, the CDR3 is TGCGCCAGCAGCCAAAGGTGGACAGGGGAGAATGAAAAACTGTTTTTT. Translation gives CASSQRWTGENEKLFF.

The chain has TRBV6-1 and TRBJ1-2; 8 bases map to TRBD1. The CDR3 is made up of 16 amino acids. The junction had 9 bases not matched to a gene; V was cut back by 0 bases and J by 6 bases. Germline loops: CDR1 MNHNS, CDR2 SASEGT. The CDR3 sequence: CASSEASQGAYHGYTF. The CDR3 bases are TGTGCCAGCAGTGAAGCGTCCCAGGGGGCTTACCATGGCTACACCTTC.

This chain connects TRBV5-4 to TRBJ1-1; D is undetermined. The germline V and J ends were trimmed by 0 bases and 4 bases, with 10 bases remaining between them. CDR3 length: 14 residues. Germline lookup yields CDR1 SGHNT and CDR2 YYREEE (reference sequence). The CDR3 nucleotides read TGTGCCAGCAGCTTGGCTGGTCAGTCCACTGAAGCTTTCTTT. Its protein is CASSLAGQSTEAFF.

This chain connects TRBV10-3 to TRBJ1-2; 10 nucleotides line up with TRBD1. V was clipped by 8 bases and J by 0 bases; unmatched bases: 12. From germline, CDR1 is ENHRY and CDR2 SYGVKD. This CDR3 region has 17 residues. The chain's CDR3 is CAISGDRGQQANYGYTF. CDR3 nucleotides: TGTGCCATCTCTGGGGACAGGGGCCAACAAGCTAACTATGGCTACACCTTC.

This chain uses TRBV7-2 with TRBJ2-7, with 8 bases lining up with TRBD2. Germline CDR1 reads SGHTA; CDR2 reads FQGNSA. CDR3 length: 15 amino acids. With V trimmed by 5 bases and J by 7 bases, 13 bases remained unmatched. The CDR3 protein is CASSTYGGALGEQYF. CDR3 DNA sequence: TGTGCCAGCAGCACCTACGGGGGGGCCTTGGGGGAGCAGTACTTC.

The rearrangement links TRBV5-4 to TRBJ2-1; 8 bases map to TRBD1. The V gene end was trimmed by 4 bases and the J gene end by 1 base; junction bases not matched to a gene: 7. This CDR3 contains 16 residues. Per germline, CDR1 SGHNT and CDR2 YYREEE (reference sequence). Written as DNA, the CDR3 is TGTGCCAGCAGCCCCGCGACAGGGGAGTCCTACAATGAGCAGTTCTTC. This encodes CASSPATGESYNEQFF. Full variable domain (rest looked up from reference TRBV5-4 and TRBJ2-1): ETGVTQSPTHLIKTRGQQVTLRCSSQSGHNTVSWYQQALGQGPQFIFQYYREEENGRGNFPPRFSGLQFPNYSSELNVNALELDDSALYLCASSPATGESYNEQFFGPGTRLTVL.

The chain carries TRBV7-2 and TRBJ2-1, with TRBD1 matching 7 bases. Germline V gene data show CDR1 as SGHTA and CDR2 as FQGNSA. The CDR3 has 14 residues. J gave up 4 bases and V 9 bases, and 9 bases lay outside the gene matches. The CDR3 region has the DNA TGTGCCAGTAAGACAGGGCCCCATTACAATGAGCAGTTCTTC. This gives the protein CASKTGPHYNEQFF. The complete variable domain, with remaining parts taken from reference TRBV7-2 and TRBJ2-1, reads GAGVSQSPSNKVTEKGKDVELRCDPISGHTALYWYRQSLGQGLEFLIYFQGNSAPDKSGLPSDRFSAERTGGSVSTLTIQRTQQEDSAVYLCASKTGPHYNEQFFGPGTRLTVL.

The genes are TRBV7-9 and TRBJ1-3, with 12 bases lining up with TRBD1. The CDR3 is 16 residues long. V lost 1 base to trimming and J lost 3 bases; unmatched junction nucleotides: 1. Germline CDR1 and CDR2: SEHNR and FQNEAQ (reference sequence). The CDR3 protein is CASSLGDRGHGNTIYF. The CDR3 nucleotides are TGTGCCAGCAGCTTAGGGGACAGGGGGCATGGAAACACCATATATTTT.

The gene calls are TRBV28 and TRBJ2-6, with a weak D call TRBD2 (5 bases). This CDR3 is 19 amino acids long. Germline loops: CDR1 MDHEN, CDR2 SYDVKM. Trimming left V 1 base short and J 0 bases short, with 16 bases between. The CDR3 reads CASSLYWEPSLSGANVLTF. The CDR3 bases are TGTGCCAGCAGTTTATACTGGGAGCCATCCCTCTCTGGGGCCAACGTCCTGACTTTC.

There are a few counts of this clone. This chain connects TRBV5-5 to TRBJ1-4; 8 nucleotides match TRBD1. The CDR3 totals 14 residues. Trimming at V came to 3 bases and at J to 8 bases, leaving 6 bases not matched to a gene. CDR1 is SGHKS, CDR2 YYEKEE, per germline (reference sequence). Written as DNA, the CDR3 is TGTGCCAGCAGCTCACGGACAGGGCGCGAAAAACTGTTTTTT. Translated, it gives CASSSRTGREKLFF.

This clone was recorded only once. The chain employs TRBV7-2 and TRBJ2-7; tentative D call: TRBD2 (6 bases). The CDR3 totals 12 residues. In germline, CDR1 is SGHTA, CDR2 FQGNSA. The V end lost 7 bases, the J end lost 6 bases, and 13 bases lay between the germline ends. The CDR3: CASNGGSGEQYF. CDR3 sequence (DNA): TGTGCCAGCAACGGGGGATCGGGCGAGCAGTACTTC.

In its sample, this clone was seen once. The chain links TRBV2 to TRBJ1-6; TRBD1 agrees at 9 bases. After removal of 5 bases from V and 7 bases from J, the junction contained 3 bases not matched to a gene. Germline CDR1 reads SNHLY; CDR2 reads FYNNEI. The CDR3 is 14 residues long. CDR3 region: CASSPGQGNSPLHF. The CDR3 DNA follows: TGTGCCAGCAGTCCGGGACAGGGAAATTCACCCCTCCACTTT.

The chain carries TRBV30 and TRBJ1-2; 7 bases are a match to TRBD1. CDR3 length equals 16 residues. CDR1 GTSNPN and CDR2 SVGIG come from the germline V gene (reference sequence). V lost 3 bases to trimming and J lost 4 bases; unmatched junction nucleotides: 14. The CDR3 here is CAWRDPDRPGGYGYTF. The CDR3 coding sequence is TGTGCCTGGAGGGATCCCGACAGGCCAGGGGGCTATGGCTACACCTTC. The full variable domain, its missing parts supplied by reference TRBV30 and TRBJ1-2, is SQTIHQWPATLVQPVGSPLSLECTVEGTSNPNLYWYRQAAGRGLQLLFYSVGIGQISSEVPQNLSASRPQDRQFILSSKKLLLSDSGFYLCAWRDPDRPGGYGYTFGSGTRLTVV.

The chain uses TRBV5-1 and TRBJ2-7, with 12 bases matching TRBD2. Looked up from germline, CDR1 is SGHRS and CDR2 is YFSETQ. There are 15 residues in the CDR3. With 3 bases clipped from V and 7 bases from J, the junction kept 8 bases outside the gene matches. The CDR3 nucleotides are TGCGCCAGCAGCTCTAGCGGGAGGGCCTTGGGGGAGCAGTACTTC. Its protein is CASSSSGRALGEQYF.

The genes are TRBV30 and TRBJ1-6, with TRBD1 matching over 7 bases. Germline CDR1 reads GTSNPN; CDR2 reads SVGIG (reference sequence). This CDR3 contains 16 residues. The V gene end was trimmed by 4 bases and the J gene end by 0 bases; junction bases not matched to a gene: 6. The CDR3 sequence is CAWITGAASYNSPLHF. The CDR3, as DNA: TGTGCCTGGATCACAGGGGCAGCCTCCTATAATTCACCCCTCCACTTT. Combining the CDR3 with reference TRBV30 and TRBJ1-6 gives the whole variable domain SQTIHQWPATLVQPVGSPLSLECTVEGTSNPNLYWYRQAAGRGLQLLFYSVGIGQISSEVPQNLSASRPQDRQFILSSKKLLLSDSGFYLCAWITGAASYNSPLHFGNGTRLTVT.

The chain is built from TRBV3-1 (or the pseudogene TRBV3-2) and TRBJ2-7; D call uncertain. The CDR3 has 13 residues. Germline values: CDR1 LGHDT, CDR2 YNNKEL (reference sequence). V was pared by 5 bases and J by 6 bases, with 14 bases between. The CDR3 nucleotides read TGTGCCAGCAGCTCCTTGCGGCAAGCCGAGCAGTACTTC. It yields the protein CASSSLRQAEQYF.

The rearrangement links TRBV19 to TRBJ2-7; D is perhaps TRBD2 (6 bases). Germline CDR1 and CDR2: LNHDA and SQIVND (reference sequence). The CDR3 is 14 amino acids. V was clipped by 7 bases and J by 0 bases, with 13 bases between them. The CDR3 coding sequence is TGTGCCAGTAAAAAGGCGGGGAGCTCCTACGAGCAGTACTTC. Amino acid sequence: CASKKAGSSYEQYF.